These 9 T cell receptor beta chains originate from one sample sequenced in a study of CD8 T cells in Susac syndrome. RNA in amounts of about 0.5 to 1 ug was reverse transcribed with random hexamers. TCRdb called the immunoSEQ multiplex PCR reads again in MiXCR, with one record for every CDR3 protein. This sample carries about 150,000 distinct CDR3 sequences, roughly 95% of them seen once, and the ten largest clones take roughly 0.15%. The sample comprised CD8+ T cells from PBMCs. These receptors were collected from a human donor with multiple sclerosis.

The chain links TRBV9 to TRBJ1-2, with D possibly being TRBD1 (5 bases). Germline V gene lookup returns CDR1 SGDLS and CDR2 YYNGEE. V lost 3 bases and J lost 3, with 12 bases in between. The CDR3 runs 14 residues. CDR3 DNA: TGTGCCAGCAGCGCCCCTGGGGCCCACTATGGCTACACCTTC. Protein sequence: CASSAPGAHYGYTF. Using reference TRBV9 and TRBJ1-2 for the parts outside the CDR3, the full variable domain is DSGVTQTPKHLITATGQRVTLRCSPRSGDLSVYWYQQSLDQGLQFLIQYYNGEERAKGNILERFSAQQFPDLHSELNLSSLELGDSALYFCASSAPGAHYGYTFGSGTRLTVV.

The chain uses TRBV2 and TRBJ2-1; 8 bases line up with TRBD2. With V trimmed by 7 bases and J by 12 bases, 11 bases remained unmatched. The CDR3 contains 13 residues. From germline, CDR1 is SNHLY and CDR2 FYNNEI. CDR3 nucleotide sequence: TGTGCCAGCATCCCGGGGGGGCCTCCTGGGCAGTTCTTC. Translated: CASIPGGPPGQFF.

The chain combines TRBV13 with TRBJ1-1; a weak D match, TRBD1 (5 bases). V was clipped by 1 base and J by 9 bases, with 18 bases between them. CDR1 PRHDT and CDR2 FYEKMQ come from the germline V gene (reference sequence). The CDR3 contains 15 residues. For the CDR3, the DNA is TGTGCCAGCAGCTTAGTTCGGAAAGGGGTTACTAAAGCTTTCTTT. Residues: CASSLVRKGVTKAFF.

This CDR3 reads CASSLKVLYEQYF. The CDR3 DNA sequence: TGTGCCAGCAGTTTAAAGGTACTCTACGAGCAGTACTTC. J is TRBJ2-7 and V is TRBV27, with no clear D. Trimming took 2 bases from V and 3 from J, leaving 8 bases between them. The CDR3 length is 13 residues. Germline CDR1 MNHEY, CDR2 SMNVEV (reference sequence).

The chain uses TRBV6-5 and TRBJ2-2, with 7 bases matching TRBD1. Trimming at V came to 5 bases and at J to 4 bases, leaving 1 base not matched to a gene. This CDR3 spans 13 amino acids. CDR1 is MNHEY, CDR2 SVGAGI, per germline. The CDR3 loop is CASSHRGTGELFF. In DNA form, the CDR3 reads TGTGCCAGCAGTCACAGGGGCACCGGGGAGCTGTTTTTT.

This clonotype came up a few times. This chain links TRBV2 with TRBJ2-7; D call uncertain. Germline V gene data show CDR1 as SNHLY and CDR2 as FYNNEI. This CDR3 has 12 amino acids. V was clipped by 8 bases and J by 2 bases, with 10 bases between them. CDR3 in DNA: TGTGCCAGCGGAGAGAGTACCTACGAGCAGTACGTC. It is translated as CASGESTYEQYV.

The chain is built from TRBV29-1 and TRBJ1-2, with D perhaps matching TRBD1 (6 bases). V was trimmed by 6 bases and J by 4 bases, leaving 15 bases between them. This CDR3 contains 13 residues. Germline V gives CDR1 SQVTM, CDR2 ANQGSEA. The CDR3 loop is CSVPRQDGYGYTF. DNA for the CDR3: TGCAGCGTCCCCCGACAGGACGGCTATGGCTACACCTTC.

The CDR3 DNA sequence: TGTGCCAGCAGCGTAGGTAGCGGGGGGTCCCAAGAGACCCAGTACTTC. Its translation is CASSVGSGGSQETQYF. V gene TRBV9 combines with J gene TRBJ2-5, with 10 nucleotides matching TRBD2. This CDR3 is built from 16 residues. V lost 0 bases to trimming and J lost 1 base; unmatched junction nucleotides: 3. CDR1 and CDR2 from the germline V gene are SGDLS and YYNGEE.

The chain uses TRBV27 and TRBJ1-1, with D possibly being TRBD1 (6 bases). Trimming removed 5 bases from V and 8 bases from J, with 12 bases in between. The CDR3 is 12 residues long. Germline assignment: CDR1 MNHEY and CDR2 SMNVEV (reference sequence). CDR3 residues: CASSRGDREAFF. CDR3 bases: TGTGCCAGCAGTAGGGGGGATAGGGAAGCTTTCTTT.